A selection of T cell receptor beta chains follows, all from one sample in a study of blood T cell repertoires in COVID-19. The repertoire was sequenced with immunoSEQ multiplex PCR; TCRdb's copy has only in-frame clones and lacks some. This table holds roughly 260,000 clones, 90% to 95% found once. Sample: PBMCs or T cells enriched from blood (not recorded which). Receptors were obtained from a human donor in a cohort exposed to, infected with or recovered from COVID-19 (not recorded which). The donor label of this sample is uncertain. The CDR3 runs from the conserved cysteine through the conserved F or W. D genes are given only for firm matches. Rows may omit the clone size; those that give it use once, few, many or a size class.

v_call	clone_size	d_call	j_call	cdr3_aa	cdr3_nt
TRBV7-9	-	TRBD1	TRBJ1-1	CASSLAAGGNTEAFF	TGTGCCAGCAGCTTAGCGGCAGGGGGGAACACTGAAGCTTTCTTT
TRBV6-7	-	TRBD1	TRBJ1-5	CASSTLPGQEIDQPQHF	TGTGCCAGCAGTACGCTACCGGGACAGGAAATAGATCAGCCCCAGCATTTT
TRBV27	-	TRBD1	TRBJ1-2	CASSPSGTGRTRGYTF	TGTGCCAGCAGTCCTTCCGGGACAGGGAGGACTCGTGGCTACACCTTC
TRBV5-4	-	-	TRBJ2-7	CASSSGGGQVTGEQYF	TGTGCCAGCAGTTCAGGGGGGGGACAGGTAACGGGCGAGCAGTACTTC
TRBV2	-	-	TRBJ2-1	CASGEGRNEQFF	TGTGCCAGCGGCGAAGGGCGGAATGAGCAGTTCTTC
TRBV7-7	-	-	TRBJ2-5	CASSLEGVRARQETQYF	TGTGCCAGCAGCTTAGAAGGTGTCAGGGCAAGACAAGAGACCCAGTACTTC
TRBV7-8	-	-	TRBJ1-5	CASSFSVQGGSNQPQHF	TGTGCCAGCAGCTTTTCAGTCCAGGGTGGGAGCAATCAGCCCCAGCATTTT
TRBV3-1/TRBV3-2	-	TRBD1	TRBJ1-2	CASSQGQGVNYGYTF	TGTGCCAGCAGCCAAGGGCAGGGGGTTAACTATGGCTACACCTTC
TRBV6-5	-	TRBD1	TRBJ1-1	CASSYSTGGTEAFF	TGTGCCAGCAGTTACTCGACAGGGGGCACTGAAGCTTTCTTT
TRBV25-1	-	TRBD1	TRBJ2-2	CASRSAGTGSATGELFF	TGTGCCAGCAGGTCAGCAGGGACAGGGTCTGCCACCGGGGAGCTGTTTTTT
TRBV5-1	-	TRBD1	TRBJ2-1	CASSVLGTEHSYNEQFF	TGCGCCAGCAGCGTACTCGGGACAGAACACTCCTACAATGAGCAGTTCTTC
TRBV3-1/TRBV3-2	-	-	TRBJ1-2	CASSLRERQNYGYTF	TGTGCCAGCAGCCTCAGGGAACGTCAAAACTATGGCTACACCTTC
TRBV27	once	-	TRBJ2-7	CASSLGQGLYEQYF	TGTGCCAGCAGTTTAGGCCAGGGACTCTACGAGCAGTACTTC
TRBV11-3	-	-	TRBJ2-5	CASSFGTGQETQYF	TGTGCCAGCAGCTTTGGAACAGGCCAAGAGACCCAGTACTTC
TRBV19	-	-	TRBJ1-5	CASSIGHREIGQPQHF	TGTGCCAGTAGTATAGGGCACAGGGAAATAGGGCAGCCCCAGCATTTT
TRBV2	-	TRBD1	TRBJ1-1	CASSLARQGGHTEAFF	TGTGCCAGCAGCCTCGCCCGACAGGGGGGGCACACTGAAGCTTTCTTT
TRBV4-1	few	-	TRBJ2-3	CASSQDAADTQYF	TGCGCCAGCAGCCAAGATGCAGCAGATACGCAGTATTTT